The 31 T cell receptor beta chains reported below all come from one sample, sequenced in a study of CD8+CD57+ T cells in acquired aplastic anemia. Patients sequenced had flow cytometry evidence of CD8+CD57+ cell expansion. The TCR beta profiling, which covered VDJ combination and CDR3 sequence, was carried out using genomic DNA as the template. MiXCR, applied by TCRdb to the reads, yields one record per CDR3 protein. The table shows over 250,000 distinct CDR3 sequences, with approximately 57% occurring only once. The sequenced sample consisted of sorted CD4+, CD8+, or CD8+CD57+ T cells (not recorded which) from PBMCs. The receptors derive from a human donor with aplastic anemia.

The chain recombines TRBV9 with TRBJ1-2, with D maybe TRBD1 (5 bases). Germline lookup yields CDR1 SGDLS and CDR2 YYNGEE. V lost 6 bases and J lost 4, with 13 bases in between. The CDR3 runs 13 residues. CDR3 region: CASTGRRGYGYTF. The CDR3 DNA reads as TGTGCCAGCACGGGGCGGCGTGGCTATGGCTACACCTTC.

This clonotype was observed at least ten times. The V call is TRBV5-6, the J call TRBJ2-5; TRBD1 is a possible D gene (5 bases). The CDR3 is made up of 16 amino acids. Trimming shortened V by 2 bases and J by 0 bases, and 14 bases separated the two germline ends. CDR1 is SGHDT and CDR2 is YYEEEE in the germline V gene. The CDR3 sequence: CASSLPPTQDQETQYF. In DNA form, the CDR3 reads TGTGCCAGCAGCTTACCACCTACACAGGACCAAGAGACCCAGTACTTC.

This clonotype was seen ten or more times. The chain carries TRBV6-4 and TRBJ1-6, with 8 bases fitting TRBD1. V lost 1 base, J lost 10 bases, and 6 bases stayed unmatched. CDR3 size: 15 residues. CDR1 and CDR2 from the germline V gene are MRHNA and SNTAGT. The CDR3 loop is CASSDLGQGWSPLHF. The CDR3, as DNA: TGTGCCAGCAGTGACTTAGGACAGGGCTGGTCACCCCTCCACTTT.

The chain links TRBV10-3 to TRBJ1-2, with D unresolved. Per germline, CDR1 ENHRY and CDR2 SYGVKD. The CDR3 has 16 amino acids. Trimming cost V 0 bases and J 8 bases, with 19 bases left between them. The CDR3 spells CAISESVGSSHPGYTF. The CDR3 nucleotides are TGTGCCATCAGTGAGTCAGTGGGGTCTTCTCACCCGGGCTACACCTTC.

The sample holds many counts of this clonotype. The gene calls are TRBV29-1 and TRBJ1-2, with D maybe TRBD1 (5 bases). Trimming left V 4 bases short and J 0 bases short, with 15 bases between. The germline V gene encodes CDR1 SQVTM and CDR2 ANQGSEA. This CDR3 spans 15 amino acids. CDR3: CSVGMAGQSNYGYTF. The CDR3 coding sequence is TGCAGCGTTGGTATGGCAGGGCAATCTAACTATGGCTACACCTTC.

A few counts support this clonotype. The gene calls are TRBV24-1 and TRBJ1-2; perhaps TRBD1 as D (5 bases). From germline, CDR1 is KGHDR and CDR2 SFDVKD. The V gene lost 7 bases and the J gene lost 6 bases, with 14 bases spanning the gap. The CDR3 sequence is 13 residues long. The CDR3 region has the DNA TGTGCCACCAGGCCAAGGGGAAATGATGGCTACACCTTC. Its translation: CATRPRGNDGYTF.

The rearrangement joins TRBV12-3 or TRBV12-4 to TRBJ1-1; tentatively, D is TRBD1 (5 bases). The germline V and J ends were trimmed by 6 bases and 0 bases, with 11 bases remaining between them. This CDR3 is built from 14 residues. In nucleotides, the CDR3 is TGTGCCAGCAGAATGGGGACCATGAACACTGAAGCTTTCTTT. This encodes CASRMGTMNTEAFF.

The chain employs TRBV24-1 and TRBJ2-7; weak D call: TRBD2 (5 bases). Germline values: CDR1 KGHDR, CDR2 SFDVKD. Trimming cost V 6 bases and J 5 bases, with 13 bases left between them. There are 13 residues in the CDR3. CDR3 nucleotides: TGTGCCACCAGTACTAGAACGGATCACGAGCAGTACTTC. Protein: CATSTRTDHEQYF.

CDR3 sequence reads: CASSAGQYSYEQYF. The CDR3 DNA follows: TGTGCCAGCAGCGCCGGACAGTACTCCTACGAGCAGTACTTC. The chain links TRBV7-2 to TRBJ2-7; weak D call: TRBD1 (6 bases). The CDR3 runs to 14 residues. Looked up from germline, CDR1 is SGHTA and CDR2 is FQGNSA. V lost 5 bases to trimming and J lost 0 bases, with 11 bases between them.

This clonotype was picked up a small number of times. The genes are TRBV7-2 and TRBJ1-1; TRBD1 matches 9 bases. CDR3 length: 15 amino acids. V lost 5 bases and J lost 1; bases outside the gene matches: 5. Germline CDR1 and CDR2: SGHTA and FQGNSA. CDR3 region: CASSRLQGANTEAFF. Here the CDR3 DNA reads TGTGCCAGCAGCCGCCTACAGGGGGCGAACACTGAAGCTTTCTTT.

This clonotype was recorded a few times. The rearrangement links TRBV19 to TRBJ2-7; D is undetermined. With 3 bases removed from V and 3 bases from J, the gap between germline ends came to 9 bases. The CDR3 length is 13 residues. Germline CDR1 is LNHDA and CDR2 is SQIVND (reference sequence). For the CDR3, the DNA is TGTGCCAGTAGTATCCGCCCGGACTACGAGCAGTACTTC. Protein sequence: CASSIRPDYEQYF.

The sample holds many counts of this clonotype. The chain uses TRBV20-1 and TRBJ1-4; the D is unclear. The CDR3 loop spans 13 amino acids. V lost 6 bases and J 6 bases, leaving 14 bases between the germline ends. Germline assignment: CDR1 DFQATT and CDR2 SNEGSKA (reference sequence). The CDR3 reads CSAPGQSDEKLFF. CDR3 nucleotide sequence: TGCAGTGCCCCGGGCCAATCGGATGAAAAACTGTTTTTT.

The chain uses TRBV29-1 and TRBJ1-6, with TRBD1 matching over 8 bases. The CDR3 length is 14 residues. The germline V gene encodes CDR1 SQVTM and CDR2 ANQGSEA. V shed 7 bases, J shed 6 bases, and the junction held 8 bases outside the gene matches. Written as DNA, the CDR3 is TGCAGCGCCGCGGGGACAGGTTTTAATTCACCCCTCCACTTT. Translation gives CSAAGTGFNSPLHF. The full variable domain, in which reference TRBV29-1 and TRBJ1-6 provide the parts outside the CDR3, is SAVISQKPSRDICQRGTSLTIQCQVDSQVTMMFWYRQQPGQSLTLIATANQGSEATYESGFVIDKFPISRPNLTFSTLTVSNMSPEDSSIYLCSAAGTGFNSPLHFGNGTRLTVT.

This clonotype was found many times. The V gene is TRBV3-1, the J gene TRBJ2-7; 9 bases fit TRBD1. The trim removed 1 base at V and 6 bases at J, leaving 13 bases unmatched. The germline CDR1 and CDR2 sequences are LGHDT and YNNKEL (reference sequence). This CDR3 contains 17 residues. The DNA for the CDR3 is TGTGCCAGCAGCCAAGGACTTTTGGGACAGGGTTCATTCGAGCAGTACTTC. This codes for CASSQGLLGQGSFEQYF.

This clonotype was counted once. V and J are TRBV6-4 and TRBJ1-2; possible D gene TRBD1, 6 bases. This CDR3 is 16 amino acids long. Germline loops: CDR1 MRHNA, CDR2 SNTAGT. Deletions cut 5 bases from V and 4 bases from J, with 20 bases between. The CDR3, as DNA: TGTGCCAGCAGTCCCGATAGACAGGCTTATGGCTATGGCTACACCTTC. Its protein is CASSPDRQAYGYGYTF.

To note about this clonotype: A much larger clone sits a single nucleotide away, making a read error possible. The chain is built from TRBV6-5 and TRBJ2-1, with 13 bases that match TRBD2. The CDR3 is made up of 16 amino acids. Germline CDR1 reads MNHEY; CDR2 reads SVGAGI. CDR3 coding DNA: TGTGCCAGCAGTTCCGTACTAGCGGGAGGGCACAATGAGCGGTTCTTC. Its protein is CASSSVLAGGHNERFF.

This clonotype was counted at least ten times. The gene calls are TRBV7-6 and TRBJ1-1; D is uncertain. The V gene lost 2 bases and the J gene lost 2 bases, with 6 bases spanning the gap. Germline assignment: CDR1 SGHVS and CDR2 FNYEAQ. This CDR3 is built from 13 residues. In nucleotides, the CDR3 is TGTGCCAGCAGCTTACAGGAAAACACTGAAGCTTTCTTT. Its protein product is CASSLQENTEAFF.

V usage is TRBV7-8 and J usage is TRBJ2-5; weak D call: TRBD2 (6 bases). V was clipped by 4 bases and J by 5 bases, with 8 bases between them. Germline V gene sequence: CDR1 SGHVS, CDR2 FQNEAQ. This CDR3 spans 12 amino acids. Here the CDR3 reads CASSSREETQYF. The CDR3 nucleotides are TGTGCCAGCAGCTCCCGGGAGGAGACCCAGTACTTC.

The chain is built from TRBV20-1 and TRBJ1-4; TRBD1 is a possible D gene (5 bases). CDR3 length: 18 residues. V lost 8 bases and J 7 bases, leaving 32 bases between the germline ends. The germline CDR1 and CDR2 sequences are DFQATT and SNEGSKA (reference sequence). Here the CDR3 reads CSTRPAIPSGTAGEKLFF. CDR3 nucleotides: TGCAGTACGAGGCCCGCTATTCCTTCCGGGACGGCGGGTGAAAAACTGTTTTTT.

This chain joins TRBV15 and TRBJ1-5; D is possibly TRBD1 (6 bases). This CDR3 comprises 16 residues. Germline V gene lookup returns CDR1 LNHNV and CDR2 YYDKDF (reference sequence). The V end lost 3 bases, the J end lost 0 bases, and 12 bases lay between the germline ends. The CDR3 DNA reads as TGTGCCACCAGCAGCGACAGGTCATATAGCAATCAGCCCCAGCATTTT. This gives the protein CATSSDRSYSNQPQHF.

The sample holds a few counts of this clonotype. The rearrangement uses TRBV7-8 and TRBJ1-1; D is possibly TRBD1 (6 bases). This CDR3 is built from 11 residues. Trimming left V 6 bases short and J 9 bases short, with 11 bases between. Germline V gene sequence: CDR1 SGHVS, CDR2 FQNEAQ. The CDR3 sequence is CASRPGGQAFF. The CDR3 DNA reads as TGTGCCAGCAGGCCGGGGGGGCAAGCTTTCTTT. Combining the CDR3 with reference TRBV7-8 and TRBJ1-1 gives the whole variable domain GAGVSQSPRYKVAKRGQDVALRCDPISGHVSLFWYQQALGQGPEFLTYFQNEAQLDKSGLPSDRFFAERPEGSVSTLKIQRTQQEDSAVYLCASRPGGQAFFGQGTRLTVV.

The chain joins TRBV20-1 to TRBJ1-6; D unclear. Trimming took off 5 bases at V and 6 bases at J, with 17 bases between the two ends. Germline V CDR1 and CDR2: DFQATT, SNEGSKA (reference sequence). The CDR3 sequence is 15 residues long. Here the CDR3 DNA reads TGCAGTGCTGCCTTTGGGCAGGAGTTTAATTCACCCCTCCACTTT. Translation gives CSAAFGQEFNSPLHF.

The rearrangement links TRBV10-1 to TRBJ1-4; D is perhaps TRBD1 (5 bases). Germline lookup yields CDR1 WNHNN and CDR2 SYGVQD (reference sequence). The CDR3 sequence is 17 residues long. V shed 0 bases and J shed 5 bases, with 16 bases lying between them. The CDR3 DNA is TGCGCCAGCAGTGAGTCATTCGCGGGGGGATACAATGAAAAACTGTTTTTT. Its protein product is CASSESFAGGYNEKLFF.

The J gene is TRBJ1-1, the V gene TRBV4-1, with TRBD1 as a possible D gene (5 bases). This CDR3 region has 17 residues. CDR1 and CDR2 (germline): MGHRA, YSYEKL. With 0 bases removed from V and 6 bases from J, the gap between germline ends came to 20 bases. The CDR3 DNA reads TGCGCCAGCAGCCAAGATCTGCATAACAGGAGACAGCCTGAAGCTTTCTTT. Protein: CASSQDLHNRRQPEAFF.

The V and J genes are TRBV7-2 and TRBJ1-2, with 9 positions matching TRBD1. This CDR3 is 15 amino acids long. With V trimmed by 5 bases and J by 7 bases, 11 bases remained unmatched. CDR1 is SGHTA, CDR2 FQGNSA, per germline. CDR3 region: CASSVLPGQGSGYTF. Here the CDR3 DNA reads TGTGCCAGCAGCGTACTACCGGGACAGGGATCTGGCTACACCTTC.

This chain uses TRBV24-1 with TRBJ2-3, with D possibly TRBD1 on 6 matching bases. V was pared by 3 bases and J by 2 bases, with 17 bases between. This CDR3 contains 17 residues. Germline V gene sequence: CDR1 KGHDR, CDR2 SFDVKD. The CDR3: CATSDRKSDSYTDTQYF. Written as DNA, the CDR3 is TGTGCCACCAGTGATCGAAAATCGGACAGCTACACAGATACGCAGTATTTT.

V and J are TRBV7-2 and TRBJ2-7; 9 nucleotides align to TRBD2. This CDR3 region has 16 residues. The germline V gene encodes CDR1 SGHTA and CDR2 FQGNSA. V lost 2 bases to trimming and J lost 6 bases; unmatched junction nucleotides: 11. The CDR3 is CASSLRAGGRGVEQYF. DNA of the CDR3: TGTGCCAGCAGCTTACGGGCGGGAGGGAGAGGGGTCGAGCAGTACTTC.

The CDR3 sequence is CATSAPLRTGELFF. The DNA of the CDR3 is TGTGCCACCAGTGCCCCTCTCAGGACCGGGGAGCTGTTTTTT. V and J are TRBV24-1 and TRBJ2-2, with D hard to call. Looked up from germline, CDR1 is KGHDR and CDR2 is SFDVKD. Trimming shortened V by 5 bases and J by 5 bases, and 11 bases separated the two germline ends. CDR3 length: 14 amino acids.

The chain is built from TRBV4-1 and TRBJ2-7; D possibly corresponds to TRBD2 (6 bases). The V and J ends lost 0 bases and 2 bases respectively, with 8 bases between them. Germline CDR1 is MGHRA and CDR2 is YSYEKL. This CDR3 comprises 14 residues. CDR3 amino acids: CASSQEPGAYEQYF. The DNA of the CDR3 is TGCGCCAGCAGCCAAGAACCGGGGGCCTACGAGCAGTACTTC.

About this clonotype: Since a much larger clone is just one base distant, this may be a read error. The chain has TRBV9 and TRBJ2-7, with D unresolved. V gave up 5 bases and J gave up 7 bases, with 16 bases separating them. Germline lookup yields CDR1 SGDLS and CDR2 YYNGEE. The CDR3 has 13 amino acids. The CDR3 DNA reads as TGTGCCAGCAGTGAAGCGCAAGAGAAGGAGCAGTACTTC. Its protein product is CASSEAQEKEQYF.

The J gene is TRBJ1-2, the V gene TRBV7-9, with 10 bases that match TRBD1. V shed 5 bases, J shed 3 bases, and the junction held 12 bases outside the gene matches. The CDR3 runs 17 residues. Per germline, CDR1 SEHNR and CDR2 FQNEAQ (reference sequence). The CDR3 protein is CASSRTTGGDGDYGYTF. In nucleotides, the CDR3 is TGTGCCAGCAGCCGTACGACAGGGGGCGACGGGGACTATGGCTACACCTTC.